This is a list of T cell receptor beta chains from one sample in a study of beta chain features in type 1 diabetes. Sequenced by immunoSEQ multiplex PCR; TCRdb stores in-frame clones only, minus some. The sample lists under 300,000 clones, more than 11% seen once, with about 0.018% in the top ten. Sequenced: naive CD4+ T cells from blood. The receptor source for this set is a man aged 25-45 years with type 1 diabetes. CDR3s include the opening cysteine and the closing phenylalanine or tryptophan. D genes are given only for firm matches. Size values are once, few and many counts, or a class for expanded clones, and some rows have none.

cdr3_nt	cdr3_aa	cdr3_length	d_call	clone_size	v_call	j_call
TGTGCCATCAGTGAGTGGGCTGAGGAGCAGTTCTTC	CAISEWAEEQFF	12	-	-	TRBV10-3	TRBJ2-1
TGTGCCACCAGCAGCTCCTCGAATGAAAAACTGTTTTTT	CATSSSSNEKLFF	13	-	-	TRBV15	TRBJ1-4
TGTGCCAGCAGCCAAGCATCGGGGATGAACACTGAAGCTTTCTTT	CASSQASGMNTEAFF	15	-	few	TRBV4-2	TRBJ1-1
TGTGCCAGCAGTTCCGCTAGCGGGAGGGCCCCAAATACGCAGTATTTT	CASSSASGRAPNTQYF	16	TRBD2	few	TRBV27	TRBJ2-3
TGCAGCGTTTCCAGGACCGGGAGGGACACTGAAGCTTTCTTT	CSVSRTGRDTEAFF	14	-	-	TRBV29-1	TRBJ1-1
TGCGCCAGCAGCATACCAGGGACCGGGGAGCTGTTTTTT	CASSIPGTGELFF	13	-	-	TRBV5-1	TRBJ2-2
TGCAGCGTTGACCGATACGGGAATGGGGAGCAGTACTTC	CSVDRYGNGEQYF	13	-	-	TRBV29-1	TRBJ2-7
TGCAGCGTCATACCTGGAGACAGCCAAGAGACCCAGTACTTC	CSVIPGDSQETQYF	14	-	few	TRBV29-1	TRBJ2-5
TGTGCCAGCACCCCGGGGGACACTGAAGCTTTCTTT	CASTPGDTEAFF	12	-	few	TRBV14	TRBJ1-1
TGTGCCAGCAGCCTAGCGGGGGCGCTTAGCACAGATACGCAGTATTTT	CASSLAGALSTDTQYF	16	TRBD2	-	TRBV2	TRBJ2-3
TGTGCCACCAGCAGAGATGTTTCTGCCGGGAACACTGAAGCTTTCTTT	CATSRDVSAGNTEAFF	16	-	-	TRBV15	TRBJ1-1
TGTGCCAGCTCACTCGGACAGGGGGTAGCTTACGAGCAGTACTTC	CASSLGQGVAYEQYF	15	TRBD1	-	TRBV18	TRBJ2-7
TGTGCCAGCAGCTTACGCAGGGGCACCTACAATGAGCAGTTCTTC	CASSLRRGTYNEQFF	15	-	-	TRBV7-9	TRBJ2-1
TGTGCCAGCACCTTCGGACAGTGGGACATTCAGTACTTC	CASTFGQWDIQYF	13	-	few	TRBV7-9	TRBJ2-4
TGCGCCAGCAGCTTGCCGACTAGCGGGAGCTACGAGCAGTACTTC	CASSLPTSGSYEQYF	15	TRBD2	few	TRBV4-1	TRBJ2-7
TGCGCCAGCAGCTGGGGACAAACCAACTATGGCTACACCTTC	CASSWGQTNYGYTF	14	-	-	TRBV5-1	TRBJ1-2
TGTGCCAGCAGCTTGAGAGGGAGGCTAGCGGGACCCCTCCGCACAGATACGCAGTATTTT	CASSLRGRLAGPLRTDTQYF	20	TRBD2	few	TRBV7-8	TRBJ2-3
TGTGCCAGCAGCTTAGTCCCAGATCCCCATGAGCAGTTCTTC	CASSLVPDPHEQFF	14	-	few	TRBV7-8	TRBJ2-1
TGTGCCAGCAGCTTAGCGAGAACTAGCGGTTTCAATGAGCAGTTCTTC	CASSLARTSGFNEQFF	16	TRBD2	-	TRBV7-2	TRBJ2-1
TGTGCCAGCAGTGGAATGCAGGGGGCGCCGAGCAATCAGCCCCAGCATTTT	CASSGMQGAPSNQPQHF	17	TRBD1	few	TRBV2	TRBJ1-5
TGTGCCAGCAGCTTGGGCGGGATGAACACCGGGGAGCTGTTTTTT	CASSLGGMNTGELFF	15	-	few	TRBV5-6	TRBJ2-2
TGTGCCAGCAGCGAGGACAGGGCAGATACGCAGTATTTT	CASSEDRADTQYF	13	TRBD1	few	TRBV5-4	TRBJ2-3
TGTGCCAGCAGCTTGGGGACTAGCGGAACATACAATGAGCAGTTCTTC	CASSLGTSGTYNEQFF	16	TRBD2	-	TRBV5-4	TRBJ2-1
TGTGCCAGCAGCTTAGATCGACTAGCCCTCCGCGTTATCTTC	CASSLDRLALRVIF	14	TRBD2	few	TRBV11-2	TRBJ2-1
TGTGCCAGTAGTCTAGGACAGGGAGTCTACGAGCAGTACTTC	CASSLGQGVYEQYF	14	TRBD1	-	TRBV19	TRBJ2-7
TGTGCCAGCAGCTTAAGCGGGTCCAGCTCCTACAATGAGCAGTTCTTC	CASSLSGSSSYNEQFF	16	-	-	TRBV11-2	TRBJ2-1
TGTGCCAGCTCACCACTGGGACAGGGAACGGATGAGCAGTTCTTC	CASSPLGQGTDEQFF	15	TRBD1	-	TRBV18	TRBJ2-1
TGTGCCAGCAGCTTCGGACTAGCGGGAGGGAAAGAGGAGTACTTC	CASSFGLAGGKEEYF	15	TRBD2	-	TRBV7-2	TRBJ2-7
TGTGCCACCAGCAGAGGTCCACAGGTGGAGCAGTACTTC	CATSRGPQVEQYF	13	-	-	TRBV15	TRBJ2-7
TGTGCCTGGAACCGGGACAGGGGGCGAGAGACCCAGTACTTC	CAWNRDRGRETQYF	14	TRBD1	few	TRBV30	TRBJ2-5
TGTGCCAGCAGCTCCCGGGGGGATTCACCCCTCCACTTT	CASSSRGDSPLHF	13	-	few	TRBV11-2	TRBJ1-6
TGTGCCAGCAGCCCTCACGGGAGTTCAAAAACAGATACGCAGTATTTT	CASSPHGSSKTDTQYF	16	-	few	TRBV9	TRBJ2-3
TGCAGCCCGAGGGGGTACAATGAGCAGTTCTTC	CSPRGYNEQFF	11	-	-	TRBV20-1	TRBJ2-1
TGTGCCTGGAGTGCGAAGGGGACTCGGAATGAAAAACTGTTTTTT	CAWSAKGTRNEKLFF	15	-	-	TRBV30	TRBJ1-4
TGTGCCAGCAGCGTAGTTGGGGGACTAGCGGGGGCCACAGATACGCAGTATTTT	CASSVVGGLAGATDTQYF	18	TRBD2	once	TRBV9	TRBJ2-3
TGTGCCAGCAGTGAAAGGGGACAGGGGTACTCACCCCTCCACTTT	CASSERGQGYSPLHF	15	TRBD1	-	TRBV6-1	TRBJ1-6
TGTGCCTGGAGCAAAGGGGCGGACATTCAGTACTTC	CAWSKGADIQYF	12	-	-	TRBV30	TRBJ2-4
TGTGCCAGCAGTGAGCCTGGAATGACACCCGATACGCAGTATTTT	CASSEPGMTPDTQYF	15	-	-	TRBV6-1	TRBJ2-3
TGTGCCAGCAGTTACGGGCCGGATCAGCCCCAGCATTTT	CASSYGPDQPQHF	13	-	-	TRBV6-6	TRBJ1-5
TGTGCCAGTAGTAAACCGGACTGGGCAGATACGCAGTATTTT	CASSKPDWADTQYF	14	-	-	TRBV19	TRBJ2-3
TGTGCCAGCAGCGTTCGCGACCCGAGGGACACTGAAGCTTTCTTT	CASSVRDPRDTEAFF	15	-	-	TRBV6-6	TRBJ1-1
TGTGCCAGCAGTTACGGTATGGGGAGCGATGAGCAGTTCTTC	CASSYGMGSDEQFF	14	-	few	TRBV6-5	TRBJ2-1
TGTGCCAGCAGCAAGGGACAGGGACTTGCAGATACGCAGTATTTT	CASSKGQGLADTQYF	15	TRBD1	-	TRBV7-2	TRBJ2-3
TGTGCCAGCAGCACTAGCGGGATTCCAGATACGCAGTATTTT	CASSTSGIPDTQYF	14	TRBD2	-	TRBV19	TRBJ2-3
TGTGCCATCAGTGAGGGAGGGTACGAGCAGTACTTC	CAISEGGYEQYF	12	-	-	TRBV10-3	TRBJ2-7
TGTGCCAGCAGCCTCACAGGGGGCACTAATGAAAAACTGTTTTTT	CASSLTGGTNEKLFF	15	TRBD1	few	TRBV7-2	TRBJ1-4
TGCGCCAGCAGCTTTCGAGAGAACACTGAAGCTTTCTTT	CASSFRENTEAFF	13	-	-	TRBV5-1	TRBJ1-1
TGTGCCAGCAGCCGCGGCGGAGATACGCAGTATTTT	CASSRGGDTQYF	12	-	few	TRBV6-5	TRBJ2-3
TGTGCCAGCAGCCCACAGCTCAAGAACACTGAAGCTTTCTTT	CASSPQLKNTEAFF	14	-	few	TRBV7-9	TRBJ1-1
TGTGCCAGCAGTGCGGAGGGCCTTAATCAGCCCCAGCATTTT	CASSAEGLNQPQHF	14	-	-	TRBV2	TRBJ1-5
TGTGCCTGGGGCCGGGGTCAGCCCCAGCATTTT	CAWGRGQPQHF	11	-	-	TRBV30	TRBJ1-5
TGTGCCAGCAGCTCCGGGACAGGGCTAAAGACCCAGTACTTC	CASSSGTGLKTQYF	14	TRBD1	few	TRBV11-2	TRBJ2-5
TGTGCCAGCAGCGTAGCAGGACAGGGGATATGGGGTGAGCAGTTCTTC	CASSVAGQGIWGEQFF	16	TRBD1	few	TRBV9	TRBJ2-1
TGTGCCAGCTCACCCTTGAGCAGGGACACTGAAGCTTTCTTT	CASSPLSRDTEAFF	14	-	-	TRBV18	TRBJ1-1
TGTGCCACCAGCAGAGGGACTAGCGGGAGCTCCTACAATGAGCAGTTCTTC	CATSRGTSGSSYNEQFF	17	TRBD2	-	TRBV15	TRBJ2-1
TGTGCCAGCAGCTTCACAGGAAACAATCAGCCCCAGCATTTT	CASSFTGNNQPQHF	14	-	-	TRBV14	TRBJ1-5
TGCGCCAGCAGCCCCCGGGACACCACCGGGGAGCTGTTTTTT	CASSPRDTTGELFF	14	-	-	TRBV5-1	TRBJ2-2